These 23 T cell receptor beta chains originate from one sample sequenced in a study of graft-versus-host responses after intestinal transplantation. Method: immunoSEQ multiplex PCR; TCRdb's copy keeps in-frame clones and lacks some. This table holds under 45,000 clones, over 85% found once. The sample in question was PBMCs, obtained 734 days after intestinal transplantation. These receptors originate from a human patient who received an intestinal transplant, so some T cells may come from the graft donor.

The genes are TRBV2 and TRBJ2-1; D call uncertain. CDR1 and CDR2 (germline): SNHLY, FYNNEI. V dropped 5 bases and J dropped 5 bases, with 19 bases sitting between them. This CDR3 comprises 16 residues. CDR3 sequence (DNA): TGTGCCAGCAGTCAGACTTTCTATCGGGCCCACAATGAGCAGTTCTTC. It encodes CASSQTFYRAHNEQFF.

The chain uses TRBV6-1 and TRBJ1-4, with D possibly being TRBD1 (5 bases). There are 15 residues in the CDR3. V lost 1 base and J lost 3, with 9 bases in between. Germline V CDR1 and CDR2: MNHNS, SASEGT. CDR3 sequence reads: CASSEGGTPNEKLFF. The CDR3 DNA reads TGTGCCAGCAGTGAAGGGGGGACGCCTAATGAAAAACTGTTTTTT.

This sequence joins TRBV7-9 and TRBJ2-6; D unresolved. Germline CDR1 and CDR2: SEHNR and FQNEAQ (reference sequence). The CDR3 extends over 14 amino acids. With 5 bases removed from V and 0 bases from J, the gap between germline ends came to 5 bases. The CDR3 sequence: CASSSLSGANVLTF. CDR3 coding DNA: TGTGCCAGCAGCAGCCTCTCTGGGGCCAACGTCCTGACTTTC.

The chain joins TRBV7-9 to TRBJ2-7; weak D call: TRBD2 (5 bases). With 5 bases removed from V and 7 bases from J, the gap between germline ends came to 12 bases. This CDR3 comprises 12 residues. From germline, CDR1 is SEHNR and CDR2 FQNEAQ (reference sequence). The CDR3 region is CASSQFPGEQYF. Here the CDR3 DNA reads TGTGCCAGCAGCCAATTCCCGGGGGAGCAGTACTTC.

The V call is TRBV7-2, the J call TRBJ2-7; D is unresolved. In germline, CDR1 is SGHTA, CDR2 FQGNSA. This CDR3 spans 12 amino acids. The germline V and J ends were trimmed by 6 bases and 5 bases, with 11 bases remaining between them. The CDR3 bases are TGTGCCAGCAGTCGACCCTGGGACGAGCAGTACTTC. Translated, it gives CASSRPWDEQYF. The full variable domain, rest sourced from reference TRBV7-2 and TRBJ2-7, is GAGVSQSPSNKVTEKGKDVELRCDPISGHTALYWYRQSLGQGLEFLIYFQGNSAPDKSGLPSDRFSAERTGGSVSTLTIQRTQQEDSAVYLCASSRPWDEQYFGPGTRLTVT.

This chain links TRBV28 with TRBJ2-1; 12 bases agree with TRBD2. Unmatched junction bases numbered 5, after V lost 6 bases and J lost 2 bases. The length of the CDR3 is 16 residues. Germline V gene data show CDR1 as MDHEN and CDR2 as SYDVKM. In DNA form, the CDR3 reads TGTGCCAGCAGGATACTAGCGGGAGGCACCTACAATGAGCAGTTCTTC. Residues: CASRILAGGTYNEQFF.

The V gene is TRBV7-9, the J gene TRBJ2-3; D is possibly TRBD1 (6 bases). Trimming shortened V by 6 bases and J by 5 bases, and 21 bases separated the two germline ends. Per the germline V gene, CDR1 is SEHNR and CDR2 is FQNEAQ (reference sequence). The CDR3 length is 16 residues. As DNA, the CDR3 is TGTGCCAGCAGGAAACCCGGGACATCATTTATAGATACGCAGTATTTT. It codes for CASRKPGTSFIDTQYF.

This chain links TRBV4-1 with TRBJ2-7; TRBD1 matches 7 bases. Germline-derived CDR1 and CDR2 are MGHRA and YSYEKL. The CDR3 is made up of 15 amino acids. The V gene end was trimmed by 1 base and the J gene end by 5 bases; junction bases not matched to a gene: 8. The CDR3 spells CASSQADRVSDEQYF. For the CDR3, the DNA is TGCGCCAGCAGCCAAGCTGACAGGGTGAGCGACGAGCAGTACTTC.

V gene TRBV2 combines with J gene TRBJ2-3; TRBD2 matches 7 bases. Germline loops: CDR1 SNHLY, CDR2 FYNNEI. V shed 10 bases, J shed 2 bases, and the junction held 18 bases outside the gene matches. There are 17 residues in the CDR3. CDR3 DNA: TGTGCCAACCGGGACTACACCCTGAAGAACAACACAGATACGCAGTATTTT. Encoded protein: CANRDYTLKNNTDTQYF.

The chain couples TRBV5-5 to TRBJ1-2; 10 bases are a match to TRBD1. V shed 7 bases, J shed 3 bases, and the junction held 3 bases outside the gene matches. The CDR3 length is 13 residues. Germline-derived CDR1 and CDR2 are SGHKS and YYEKEE (reference sequence). For the CDR3, the DNA is TGTGCCAGCGGGACAGGGGTAGACTATGGCTACACCTTC. Its translation is CASGTGVDYGYTF.

The chain carries TRBV9 and TRBJ2-3; the D is unclear. This CDR3 is built from 13 residues. The germline V and J ends were trimmed by 0 bases and 4 bases, with 6 bases remaining between them. CDR1 SGDLS and CDR2 YYNGEE come from the germline V gene. CDR3 DNA: TGTGCCAGCAGCGTAGTTGCTGCAGATACGCAGTATTTT. Residues: CASSVVAADTQYF.

The genes are TRBV6-1 and TRBJ2-1; the D call may be TRBD1 or TRBD2 (5 bases each). This CDR3 comprises 13 residues. Germline V lookup: CDR1 MNHNS, CDR2 SASEGT. Trimming stripped 1 base from V and 12 bases from J, with 13 bases between. CDR3 DNA sequence: TGTGCCAGCAGTGAAGTTGGGGGAGTGAGGCAGTTCTTC. Encoded protein: CASSEVGGVRQFF.

The gene calls are TRBV13 and TRBJ1-4; D is ambiguous. Trimming removed 3 bases from V and 7 bases from J, with 15 bases in between. Germline CDR1 reads PRHDT; CDR2 reads FYEKMQ (reference sequence). The length of the CDR3 is 15 residues. Here the CDR3 DNA reads TGTGCCAGCAGCTTGGGGATTCCGGTTAGTGAAAAACTGTTTTTT. It codes for CASSLGIPVSEKLFF.

The chain is built from TRBV9 and TRBJ2-5; tentative D call: TRBD1 (5 bases). V shed 3 bases and J shed 2 bases, with 8 bases lying between them. This CDR3 spans 13 amino acids. Germline lookup yields CDR1 SGDLS and CDR2 YYNGEE. The CDR3, as DNA: TGTGCCAGCAGCGATGACAGTCAAGAGACCCAGTACTTC. Protein product: CASSDDSQETQYF.

V usage is TRBV6-6 and J usage is TRBJ1-4, with 8 bases identical to TRBD1. CDR1 is MNHNY, CDR2 SVGAGI, per germline (reference sequence). The CDR3 sequence is 14 residues long. V lost 6 bases, J lost 3 bases, and 3 bases stayed unmatched. The CDR3 sequence is CASRKGQANEKLFF. The CDR3 DNA reads TGTGCCAGCAGGAAGGGACAGGCTAATGAAAAACTGTTTTTT.

This chain joins TRBV11-2 and TRBJ1-1; D unresolved. Germline assignment: CDR1 SGHAT and CDR2 FQNNGV. Trimming shortened V by 7 bases and J by 4 bases, and 13 bases separated the two germline ends. This CDR3 is 13 amino acids long. CDR3 DNA: TGTGCCAGCACCACGGGAGGGCCCACTGAAGCTTTCTTT. Translating gives CASTTGGPTEAFF.

This chain uses TRBV28 with TRBJ2-3, with 12 bases fitting TRBD2. Unmatched junction bases numbered 10, after V lost 6 bases and J lost 6 bases. The CDR3 is 16 amino acids. Germline CDR1 reads MDHEN; CDR2 reads SYDVKM. As DNA, the CDR3 is TGTGCCAGCAGGTCCCCTAGCGGGAGGGCCGGGGATACGCAGTATTTT. It encodes CASRSPSGRAGDTQYF.

This clone is a singleton in its sample. The J gene is TRBJ1-1, the V gene TRBV11-2, with D hard to call. Trimming took off 4 bases at V and 7 bases at J, with 16 bases between the two ends. Looked up from germline, CDR1 is SGHAT and CDR2 is FQNNGV. This CDR3 has 14 amino acids. In DNA, the CDR3 is TGTGCCAGCAGCTCGTTAACAGAGGTCGGTGAAGCTTTCTTT. This encodes CASSSLTEVGEAFF.

Only one count was recorded for this clone. The chain joins TRBV30 to TRBJ1-6; perhaps TRBD1 as D (5 bases). Germline values: CDR1 GTSNPN, CDR2 SVGIG (reference sequence). Trimming stripped 1 base from V and 0 bases from J, with 16 bases between. There are 18 residues in the CDR3. The CDR3 loop reads CAWSGGVTGSSYNSPLHF. The CDR3 nucleotides are TGTGCCTGGAGTGGGGGGGTCACAGGCAGCTCCTATAATTCACCCCTCCACTTT. The full variable domain, with the rest looked up from reference TRBV30 and TRBJ1-6, is SQTIHQWPATLVQPVGSPLSLECTVEGTSNPNLYWYRQAAGRGLQLLFYSVGIGQISSEVPQNLSASRPQDRQFILSSKKLLLSDSGFYLCAWSGGVTGSSYNSPLHFGNGTRLTVT.

This chain uses TRBV15 with TRBJ2-3, with unresolved D. Trimming removed 2 bases from V and 5 bases from J, with 8 bases in between. This CDR3 contains 13 residues. Germline V CDR1 and CDR2: LNHNV, YYDKDF (reference sequence). DNA for the CDR3: TGTGCCACCAGCAGATATTACGAAGATACGCAGTATTTT. Protein product: CATSRYYEDTQYF.

The V and J genes are TRBV6-6 and TRBJ1-3; D is unresolved. CDR3 length: 16 residues. Germline V gene data show CDR1 as MNHNY and CDR2 as SVGAGI (reference sequence). With 1 base removed from V and 0 bases from J, the gap between germline ends came to 10 bases. The CDR3 nucleotides are TGTGCCAGCAGTTACTACCCCAGAGCCTCTGGAAACACCATATATTTT. Encoded protein: CASSYYPRASGNTIYF.

This rearrangement joins TRBV6-5 to TRBJ1-1, with D possibly matching TRBD1 (5 bases). This CDR3 is built from 13 residues. V was shortened by 8 bases and J by 3 bases, with 13 bases between the two germline ends. The V gene's germline CDR1 is MNHEY and CDR2 SVGAGI. This CDR3 is CASFGVGDTEAFF. The DNA for the CDR3 is TGTGCCAGCTTCGGGGTAGGGGACACTGAAGCTTTCTTT.

This clone is a singleton in its sample. The chain has TRBV2 and TRBJ2-7, with D possibly TRBD1 on 5 matching bases. V shed 10 bases and J shed 2 bases, with 15 bases lying between them. Germline V gives CDR1 SNHLY, CDR2 FYNNEI. The CDR3 runs to 13 residues. The CDR3 loop reads CAITLDSAYEQYF. The CDR3 DNA is TGTGCCATTACTTTAGACAGCGCCTACGAGCAGTACTTC.